The rows below give T cell receptor beta chains drawn from one sample of a study of blood T cell repertoires in COVID-19. Sequencing was performed with immunoSEQ multiplex PCR; in TCRdb, only in-frame clones are kept and a portion is missing. The sample records about 200,000 clones, 78% being singletons. The sample was peripheral blood. The source is an elderly woman with active or convalescent COVID-19. The CDR3 runs from the conserved cysteine through the conserved F or W. The D gene is left open where the match is weak. Size values are once, few and many counts, or a class for expanded clones, and some rows have none.

D	J	V	size	DNA	CDR3
.	TRBJ2-1	TRBV28	.	TGTGCCAGCAGTTCCTATAAACTACAGTTCTTC	CASSSYKLQFF
TRBD1	TRBJ1-2	TRBV29-1	.	TGCAGCGTTCGGACAGGGGCCCTCTTGGGCTACACCTTC	CSVRTGALLGYTF
TRBD1	TRBJ1-2	TRBV7-8	.	TGTGCCAGCAGCAAGGACAGGGGTGACTATGGCTACACCTTC	CASSKDRGDYGYTF
.	TRBJ1-4	TRBV18	.	TGTGCCAGCTCACCACGACGGAGTACGGGGGAAAAACTGTTTTTT	CASSPRRSTGEKLFF
.	TRBJ1-1	TRBV11-2	.	TGTGCCAGCAATGCGGGGAAGTCTTTCCGACTGGACACTGAAGCTTTCTTT	CASNAGKSFRLDTEAFF
TRBD1	TRBJ1-2	TRBV7-9	.	TGTGCCAGCAGCTACACAGGGGATTATGGCTACACCTTC	CASSYTGDYGYTF
.	TRBJ2-5	TRBV18	.	TGTGCCAGCTCACCACAGGAGGGGGCGGATGAGACCCAGTACTTC	CASSPQEGADETQYF
.	TRBJ1-1	TRBV25-1	.	TGTGCCAGCAGTGGCACCCTACAGGGAGTCCGGGTTAGCACTGAAGCTTTCTTT	CASSGTLQGVRVSTEAFF
.	TRBJ1-4	TRBV7-9	.	TGTGCCAGCAGCTTAGATTCGAATGAAAAACTGTTTTTT	CASSLDSNEKLFF
TRBD1	TRBJ1-4	TRBV6-2/TRBV6-3	.	TGTGCCAGCAGTTTCCGACAGGGGCGTGAAAAACTGTTTTTT	CASSFRQGREKLFF
.	TRBJ1-1	TRBV7-3	.	TGTGCCAGCAGCGACCGACGCGGGGGAGCGGGTGAAGCTTTCTTT	CASSDRRGGAGEAFF
.	TRBJ2-1	TRBV19	.	TGTGCCAGTACCTTAAGGGCGGGAACGGACTACAATGAGCAGTTCTTC	CASTLRAGTDYNEQFF
.	TRBJ2-7	TRBV19	few	TGTGCCAGTAATGGGGGCGGCACCACCTACGAGCAGTACTTC	CASNGGGTTYEQYF
TRBD1	TRBJ1-1	TRBV6-5	few	TGTGCCAGCAGTTACTCCCGGACAGGGGGCTCGGCTGAAGCTTTCTTT	CASSYSRTGGSAEAFF
TRBD1	TRBJ1-2	TRBV7-2	once	TGTGCCAGCAGCTCCACGGGACAGGGGTTCGGCTACACCTTC	CASSSTGQGFGYTF
TRBD1	TRBJ1-5	TRBV28	.	TGTGCCAGCAGTTTATCCGTTGGACAGGGTATAGGGCTTGGCAATCAGCCCCAGCATTTT	CASSLSVGQGIGLGNQPQHF
.	TRBJ2-2	TRBV7-2	.	TGTGCCAGCAGCCCTTTCTCGGGGGTCACAACCGGGGAGCTGTTTTTT	CASSPFSGVTTGELFF
TRBD2	TRBJ2-1	TRBV27	.	TGTGCCAGCAGTCTAGCGGGGGCCTTTTACAATGAGCAGTTCTTC	CASSLAGAFYNEQFF
TRBD1	TRBJ2-7	TRBV18	.	TGTGCCAGCTCACGCCAGGGGGCTTACGAGCAGTACTTC	CASSRQGAYEQYF
TRBD2	TRBJ2-3	TRBV12-3/TRBV12-4	.	TGTGCCAGCAGTTGGACTAGCGGGGGGCCGGATTTT	CASSWTSGGPDF